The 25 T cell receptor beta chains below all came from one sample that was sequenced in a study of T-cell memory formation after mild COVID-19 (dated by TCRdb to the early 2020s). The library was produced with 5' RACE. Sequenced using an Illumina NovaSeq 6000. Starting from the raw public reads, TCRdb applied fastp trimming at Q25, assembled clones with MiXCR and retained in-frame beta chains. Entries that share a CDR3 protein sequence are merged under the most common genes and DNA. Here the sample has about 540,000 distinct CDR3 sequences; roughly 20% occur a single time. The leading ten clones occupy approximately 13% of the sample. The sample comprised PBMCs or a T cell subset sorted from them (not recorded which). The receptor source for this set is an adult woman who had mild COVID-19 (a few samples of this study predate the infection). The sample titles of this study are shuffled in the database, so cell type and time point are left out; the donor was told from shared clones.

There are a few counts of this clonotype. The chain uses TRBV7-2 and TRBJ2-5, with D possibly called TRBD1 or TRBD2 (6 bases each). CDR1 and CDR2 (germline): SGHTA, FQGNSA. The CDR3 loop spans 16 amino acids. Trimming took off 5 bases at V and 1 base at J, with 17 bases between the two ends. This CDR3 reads CASSPMTRGFQETQYF. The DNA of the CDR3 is TGTGCCAGCAGCCCGATGACTAGGGGGTTCCAAGAGACCCAGTACTTC. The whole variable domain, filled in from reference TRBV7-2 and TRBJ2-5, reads GAGVSQSPSNKVTEKGKDVELRCDPISGHTALYWYRQSLGQGLEFLIYFQGNSAPDKSGLPSDRFSAERTGGSVSTLTIQRTQQEDSAVYLCASSPMTRGFQETQYFGPGTRLLVL.

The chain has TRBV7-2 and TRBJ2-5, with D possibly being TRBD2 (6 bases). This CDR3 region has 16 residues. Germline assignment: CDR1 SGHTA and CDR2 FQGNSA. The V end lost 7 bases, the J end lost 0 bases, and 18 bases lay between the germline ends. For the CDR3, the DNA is TGTGCCAGCAACCCAGGTTGGGGCGGGAACCAAGAGACCCAGTACTTC. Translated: CASNPGWGGNQETQYF.

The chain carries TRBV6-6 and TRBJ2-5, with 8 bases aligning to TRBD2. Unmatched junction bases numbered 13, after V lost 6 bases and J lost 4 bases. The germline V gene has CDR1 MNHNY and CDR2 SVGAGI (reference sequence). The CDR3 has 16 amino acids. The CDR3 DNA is TGTGCCAGCAGAACGGTTCTCGGGAGGGGTGTAGAGACCCAGTACTTC. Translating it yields CASRTVLGRGVETQYF.

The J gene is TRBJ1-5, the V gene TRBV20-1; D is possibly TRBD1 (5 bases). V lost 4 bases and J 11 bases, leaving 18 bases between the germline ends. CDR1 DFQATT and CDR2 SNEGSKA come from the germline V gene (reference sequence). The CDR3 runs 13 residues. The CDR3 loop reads CSAINPGRIAQHF. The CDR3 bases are TGCAGTGCTATCAATCCGGGGCGGATAGCCCAGCATTTT.

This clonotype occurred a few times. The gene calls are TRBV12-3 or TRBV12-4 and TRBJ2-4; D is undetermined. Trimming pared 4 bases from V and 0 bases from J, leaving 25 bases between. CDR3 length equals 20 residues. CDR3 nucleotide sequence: TGTGCCAGCAGTTCCCATCCCTTCGGCGTCCAGGAAGTAGCCAAAAACATTCAGTACTTC. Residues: CASSSHPFGVQEVAKNIQYF.

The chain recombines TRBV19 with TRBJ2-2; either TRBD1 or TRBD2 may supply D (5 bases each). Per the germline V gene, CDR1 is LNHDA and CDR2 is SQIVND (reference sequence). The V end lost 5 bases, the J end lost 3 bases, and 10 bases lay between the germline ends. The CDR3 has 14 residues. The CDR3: CASSLGDDTGELFF. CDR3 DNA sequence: TGTGCCAGTAGTTTAGGGGACGACACCGGGGAGCTGTTTTTT.

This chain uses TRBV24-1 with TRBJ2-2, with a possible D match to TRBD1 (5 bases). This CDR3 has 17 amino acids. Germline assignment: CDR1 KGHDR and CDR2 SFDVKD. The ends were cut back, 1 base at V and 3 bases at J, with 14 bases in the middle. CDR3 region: CATSDFTSRDYTGELFF. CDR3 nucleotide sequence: TGTGCCACCAGTGATTTTACGAGCAGGGATTACACCGGGGAGCTGTTTTTT.

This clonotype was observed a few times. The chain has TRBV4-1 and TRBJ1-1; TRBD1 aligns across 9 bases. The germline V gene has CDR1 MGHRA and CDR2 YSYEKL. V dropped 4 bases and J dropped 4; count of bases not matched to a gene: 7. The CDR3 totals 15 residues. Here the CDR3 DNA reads TGCGCCAGCAGCCCGACAGGGGGATTGGGCACTGAAGCTTTCTTT. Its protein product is CASSPTGGLGTEAFF.

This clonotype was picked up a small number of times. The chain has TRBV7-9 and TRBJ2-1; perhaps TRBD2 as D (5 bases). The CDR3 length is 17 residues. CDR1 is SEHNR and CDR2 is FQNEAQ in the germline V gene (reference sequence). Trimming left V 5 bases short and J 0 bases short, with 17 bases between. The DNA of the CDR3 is TGTGCCAGCAGCCCGAGGACTGGCCAGAGCTCCTACAATGAGCAGTTCTTC. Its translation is CASSPRTGQSSYNEQFF.

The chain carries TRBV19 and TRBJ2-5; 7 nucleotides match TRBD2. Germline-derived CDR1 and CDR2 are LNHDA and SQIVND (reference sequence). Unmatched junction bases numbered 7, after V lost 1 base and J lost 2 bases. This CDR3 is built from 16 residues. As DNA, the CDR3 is TGTGCCAGTAGTATAGCCAGGACTAGGGCACAAGAGACCCAGTACTTC. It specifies CASSIARTRAQETQYF.

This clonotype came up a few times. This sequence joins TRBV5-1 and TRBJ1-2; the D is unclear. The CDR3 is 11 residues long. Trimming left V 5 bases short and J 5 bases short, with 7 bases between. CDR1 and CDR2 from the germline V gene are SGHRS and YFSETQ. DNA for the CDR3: TGCGCCAGCAGGGCAGGATATGGCTACACCTTC. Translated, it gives CASRAGYGYTF.

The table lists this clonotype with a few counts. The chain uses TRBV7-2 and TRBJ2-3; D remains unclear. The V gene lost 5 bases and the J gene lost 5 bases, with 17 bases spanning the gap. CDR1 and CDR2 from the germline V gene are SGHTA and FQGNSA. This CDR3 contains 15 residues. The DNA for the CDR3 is TGTGCCAGCAGCCTGGATTTAGCCGCACGAGATACGCAGTATTTT. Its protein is CASSLDLAARDTQYF. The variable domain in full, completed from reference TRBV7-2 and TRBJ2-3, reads GAGVSQSPSNKVTEKGKDVELRCDPISGHTALYWYRQSLGQGLEFLIYFQGNSAPDKSGLPSDRFSAERTGGSVSTLTIQRTQQEDSAVYLCASSLDLAARDTQYFGPGTRLTVL.

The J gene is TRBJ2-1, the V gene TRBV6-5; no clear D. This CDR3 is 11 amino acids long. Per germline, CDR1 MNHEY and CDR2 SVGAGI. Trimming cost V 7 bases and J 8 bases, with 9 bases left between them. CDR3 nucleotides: TGTGCCAGCATCTACGAGGATGAGCAGTTCTTC. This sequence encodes CASIYEDEQFF.

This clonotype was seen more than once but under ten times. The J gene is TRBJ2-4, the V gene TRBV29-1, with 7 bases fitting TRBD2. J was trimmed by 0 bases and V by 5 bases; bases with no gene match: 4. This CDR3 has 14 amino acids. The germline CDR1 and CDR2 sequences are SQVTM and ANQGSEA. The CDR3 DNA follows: TGCAGCGTTACTAGCGTTTTAGCCAAAAACATTCAGTACTTC. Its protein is CSVTSVLAKNIQYF. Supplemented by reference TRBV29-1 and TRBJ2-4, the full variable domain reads SAVISQKPSRDICQRGTSLTIQCQVDSQVTMMFWYRQQPGQSLTLIATANQGSEATYESGFVIDKFPISRPNLTFSTLTVSNMSPEDSSIYLCSVTSVLAKNIQYFGAGTRLSVL.

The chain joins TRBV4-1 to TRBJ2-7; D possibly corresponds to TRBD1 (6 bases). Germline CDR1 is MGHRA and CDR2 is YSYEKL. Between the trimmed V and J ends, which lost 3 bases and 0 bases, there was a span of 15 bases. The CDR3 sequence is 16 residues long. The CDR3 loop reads CASSQGKGVSSYEQYF. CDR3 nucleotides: TGCGCCAGCAGCCAGGGGAAGGGGGTGAGCTCCTACGAGCAGTACTTC.

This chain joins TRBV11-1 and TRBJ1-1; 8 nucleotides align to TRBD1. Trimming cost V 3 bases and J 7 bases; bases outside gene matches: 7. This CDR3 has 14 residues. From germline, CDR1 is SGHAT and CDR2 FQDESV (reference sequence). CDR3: CASSLGGQVGEAFF. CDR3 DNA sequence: TGTGCCAGCAGCTTGGGGGGACAGGTTGGTGAAGCTTTCTTT. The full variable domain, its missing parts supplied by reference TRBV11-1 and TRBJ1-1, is EAEVAQSPRYKITEKSQAVAFWCDPISGHATLYWYRQILGQGPELLVQFQDESVVDDSQLPKDRFSAERLKGVDSTLKIQPAELGDSAMYLCASSLGGQVGEAFFGQGTRLTVV.

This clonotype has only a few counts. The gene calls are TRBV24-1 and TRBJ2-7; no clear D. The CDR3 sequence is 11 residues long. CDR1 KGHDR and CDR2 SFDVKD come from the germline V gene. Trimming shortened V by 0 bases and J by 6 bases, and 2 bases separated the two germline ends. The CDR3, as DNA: TGTGCCACCAGTGATTTGGGCGAGCAGTACTTC. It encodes CATSDLGEQYF.

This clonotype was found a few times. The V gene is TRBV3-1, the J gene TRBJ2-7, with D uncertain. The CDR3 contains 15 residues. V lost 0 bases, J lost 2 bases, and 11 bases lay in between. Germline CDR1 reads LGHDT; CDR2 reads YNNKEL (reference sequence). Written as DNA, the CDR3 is TGTGCCAGCAGCCAAGATCCAGGACGGACCTACGAGCAGTACTTC. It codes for CASSQDPGRTYEQYF.

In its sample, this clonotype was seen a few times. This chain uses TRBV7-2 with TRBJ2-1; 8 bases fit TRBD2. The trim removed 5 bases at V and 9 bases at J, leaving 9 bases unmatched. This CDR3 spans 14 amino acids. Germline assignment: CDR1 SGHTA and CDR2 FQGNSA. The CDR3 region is CASSVGGAWGEQFF. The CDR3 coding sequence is TGTGCCAGCAGCGTCGGGGGGGCCTGGGGTGAGCAGTTCTTC. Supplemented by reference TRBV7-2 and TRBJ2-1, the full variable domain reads GAGVSQSPSNKVTEKGKDVELRCDPISGHTALYWYRQSLGQGLEFLIYFQGNSAPDKSGLPSDRFSAERTGGSVSTLTIQRTQQEDSAVYLCASSVGGAWGEQFFGPGTRLTVL.

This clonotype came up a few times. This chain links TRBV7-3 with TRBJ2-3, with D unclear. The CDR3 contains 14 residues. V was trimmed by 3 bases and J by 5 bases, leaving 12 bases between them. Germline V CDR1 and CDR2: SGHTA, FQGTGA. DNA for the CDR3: TGTGCCAGCAGCTTGGAACGTCTTGAAGATACGCAGTATTTT. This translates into CASSLERLEDTQYF.

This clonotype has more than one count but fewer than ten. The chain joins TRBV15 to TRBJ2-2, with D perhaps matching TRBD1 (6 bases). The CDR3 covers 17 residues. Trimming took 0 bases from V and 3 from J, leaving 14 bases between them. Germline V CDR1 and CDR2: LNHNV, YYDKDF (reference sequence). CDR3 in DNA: TGTGCCACCAGCAGAGATTTTTACAGGGTCGACACCGGGGAGCTGTTTTTT. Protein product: CATSRDFYRVDTGELFF. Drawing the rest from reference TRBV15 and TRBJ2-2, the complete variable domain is DAMVIQNPRYQVTQFGKPVTLSCSQTLNHNVMYWYQQKSSQAPKLLFHYYDKDFNNEADTPDNFQSRRPNTSFCFLDIRSPGLGDTAMYLCATSRDFYRVDTGELFFGEGSRLTVL.

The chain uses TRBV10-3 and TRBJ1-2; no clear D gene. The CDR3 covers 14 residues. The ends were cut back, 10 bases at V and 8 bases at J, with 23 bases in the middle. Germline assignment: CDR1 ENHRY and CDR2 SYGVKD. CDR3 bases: TGTGCCACTAAGGTCGATCCCCAGATCGAGGGCTACACCTTC. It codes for CATKVDPQIEGYTF.

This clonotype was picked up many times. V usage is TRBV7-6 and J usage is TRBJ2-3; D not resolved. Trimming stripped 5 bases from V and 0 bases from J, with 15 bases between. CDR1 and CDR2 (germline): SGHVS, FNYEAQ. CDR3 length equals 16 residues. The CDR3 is CASSPHFAQSTDTQYF. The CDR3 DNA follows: TGTGCCAGCAGCCCCCACTTCGCCCAAAGCACAGATACGCAGTATTTT. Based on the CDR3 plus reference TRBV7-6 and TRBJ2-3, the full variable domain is GAGVSQSPRYKVTKRGQDVALRCDPISGHVSLYWYRQALGQGPEFLTYFNYEAQQDKSGLPNDRFSAERPEGSISTLTIQRTEQRDSAMYRCASSPHFAQSTDTQYFGPGTRLTVL.

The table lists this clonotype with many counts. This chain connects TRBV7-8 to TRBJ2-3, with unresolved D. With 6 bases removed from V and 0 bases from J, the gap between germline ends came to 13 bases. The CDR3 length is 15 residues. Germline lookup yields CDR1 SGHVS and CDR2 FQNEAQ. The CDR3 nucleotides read TGTGCCAGCAGTCTACACATTTCTAGCACAGATACGCAGTATTTT. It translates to CASSLHISSTDTQYF.

The CDR3 DNA reads TGTGCCAGCAGCTCAAACCCCGGGACAATATCGAACACCGGGGAGCTGTTTTTT. It encodes CASSSNPGTISNTGELFF. V and J are TRBV5-5 and TRBJ2-2; a weak D match, TRBD1 (6 bases). The V gene's germline CDR1 is SGHKS and CDR2 YYEKEE (reference sequence). V was clipped by 3 bases and J by 0 bases, with 18 bases between them. The CDR3 length is 18 residues.